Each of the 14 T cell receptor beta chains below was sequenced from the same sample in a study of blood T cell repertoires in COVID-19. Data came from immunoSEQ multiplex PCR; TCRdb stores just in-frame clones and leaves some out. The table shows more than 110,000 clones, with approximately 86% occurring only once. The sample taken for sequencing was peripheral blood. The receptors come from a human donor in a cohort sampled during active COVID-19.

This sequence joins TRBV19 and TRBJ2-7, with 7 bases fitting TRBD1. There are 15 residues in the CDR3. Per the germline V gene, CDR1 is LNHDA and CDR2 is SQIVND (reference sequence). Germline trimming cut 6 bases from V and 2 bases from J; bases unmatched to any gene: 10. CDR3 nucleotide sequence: TGTGCCAGTAGAGATCCGGGACAGACCCCCTACGAGCAGTACTTC. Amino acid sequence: CASRDPGQTPYEQYF.

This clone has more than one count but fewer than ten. DNA for the CDR3: TGTGCCAGCAGACTAACCGGGACTTCACACTACGAGCAGTACTTC. Protein: CASRLTGTSHYEQYF. The chain employs TRBV28 and TRBJ2-7, with D maybe TRBD2 (6 bases). CDR1 is MDHEN and CDR2 is SYDVKM in the germline V gene. The CDR3 extends over 15 amino acids. Trimming stripped 6 bases from V and 3 bases from J, with 18 bases between.

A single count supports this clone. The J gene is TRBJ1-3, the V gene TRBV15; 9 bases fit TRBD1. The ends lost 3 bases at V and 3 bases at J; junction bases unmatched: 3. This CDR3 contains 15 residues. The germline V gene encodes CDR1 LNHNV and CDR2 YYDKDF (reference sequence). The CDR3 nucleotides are TGTGCCACCAGCAGCGACAGGGGGGGTGGAAACACCATATATTTT. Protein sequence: CATSSDRGGGNTIYF.

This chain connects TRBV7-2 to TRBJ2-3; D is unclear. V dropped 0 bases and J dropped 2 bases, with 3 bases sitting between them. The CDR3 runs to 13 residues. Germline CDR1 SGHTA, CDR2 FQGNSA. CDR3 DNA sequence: TGTGCCAGCAGCTTAGCCTTCACAGATACGCAGTATTTT. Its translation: CASSLAFTDTQYF. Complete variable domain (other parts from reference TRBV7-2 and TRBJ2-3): GAGVSQSPSNKVTEKGKDVELRCDPISGHTALYWYRQSLGQGLEFLIYFQGNSAPDKSGLPSDRFSAERTGGSVSTLTIQRTQQEDSAVYLCASSLAFTDTQYFGPGTRLTVL.

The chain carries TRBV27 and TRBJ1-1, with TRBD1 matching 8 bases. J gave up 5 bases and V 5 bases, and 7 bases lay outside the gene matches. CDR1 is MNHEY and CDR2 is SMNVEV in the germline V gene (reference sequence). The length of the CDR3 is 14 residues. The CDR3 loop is CASSPSRGRTEAFF. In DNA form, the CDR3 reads TGTGCCAGCAGTCCGAGCAGGGGGCGGACTGAAGCTTTCTTT.

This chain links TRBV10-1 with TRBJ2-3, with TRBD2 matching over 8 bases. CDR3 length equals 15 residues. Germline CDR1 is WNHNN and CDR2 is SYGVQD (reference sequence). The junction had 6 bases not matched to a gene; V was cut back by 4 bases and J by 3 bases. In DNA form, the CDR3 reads TGCGCCAGCAGTGCCCCCGGGGGGGGGACAGATACGCAGTATTTT. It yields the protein CASSAPGGGTDTQYF.

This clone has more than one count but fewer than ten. The CDR3 DNA reads as TGTGCCAGCAGCCCGCCATCTAGTGAAGCTTTCTTT. This translates into CASSPPSSEAFF. The chain uses TRBV5-5 and TRBJ1-1; D is uncertain. V was pared by 4 bases and J by 7 bases, with 11 bases between. The CDR3 extends over 12 amino acids. The germline V gene encodes CDR1 SGHKS and CDR2 YYEKEE (reference sequence).

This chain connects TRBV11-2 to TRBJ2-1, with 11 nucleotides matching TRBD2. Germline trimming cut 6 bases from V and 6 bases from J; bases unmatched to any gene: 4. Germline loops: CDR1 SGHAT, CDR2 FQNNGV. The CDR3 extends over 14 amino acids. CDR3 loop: CASRVAGGFNEQFF. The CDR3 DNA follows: TGTGCCAGCAGGGTAGCGGGAGGGTTCAATGAGCAGTTCTTC.

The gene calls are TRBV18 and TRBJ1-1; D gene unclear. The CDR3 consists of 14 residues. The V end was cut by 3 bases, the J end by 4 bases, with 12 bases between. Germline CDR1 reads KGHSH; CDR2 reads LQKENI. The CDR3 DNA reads TGTGCCAGCTCACCCCCCCTGGGCACCACTGAAGCTTTCTTT. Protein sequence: CASSPPLGTTEAFF.

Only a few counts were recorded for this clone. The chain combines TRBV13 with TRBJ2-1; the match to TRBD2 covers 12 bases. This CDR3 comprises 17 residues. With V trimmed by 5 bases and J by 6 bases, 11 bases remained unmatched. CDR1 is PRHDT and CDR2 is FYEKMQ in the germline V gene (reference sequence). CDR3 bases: TGTGCCAGCAGCCCGCACGCCTCTAGCGGGGGGGCCAATGAGCAGTTCTTC. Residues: CASSPHASSGGANEQFF.

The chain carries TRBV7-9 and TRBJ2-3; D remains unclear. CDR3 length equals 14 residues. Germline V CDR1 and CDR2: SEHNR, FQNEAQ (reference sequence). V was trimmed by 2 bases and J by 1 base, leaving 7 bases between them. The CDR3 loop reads CASSLTIGTDTQYF. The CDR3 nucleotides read TGTGCCAGCAGCTTAACTATAGGCACAGATACGCAGTATTTT.

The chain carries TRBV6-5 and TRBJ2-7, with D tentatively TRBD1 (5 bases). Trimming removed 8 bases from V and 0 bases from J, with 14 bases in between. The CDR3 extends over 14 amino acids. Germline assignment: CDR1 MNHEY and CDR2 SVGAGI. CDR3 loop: CASGRGVSSYEQYF. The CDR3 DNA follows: TGTGCCAGCGGAAGGGGCGTGAGCTCCTACGAGCAGTACTTC.

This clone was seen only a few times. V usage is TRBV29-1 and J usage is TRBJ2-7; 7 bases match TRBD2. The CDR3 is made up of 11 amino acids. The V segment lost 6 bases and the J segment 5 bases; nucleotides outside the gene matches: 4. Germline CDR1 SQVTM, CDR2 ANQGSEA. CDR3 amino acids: CSVGRSHEQYF. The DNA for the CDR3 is TGCAGCGTCGGGAGGAGCCACGAGCAGTACTTC.

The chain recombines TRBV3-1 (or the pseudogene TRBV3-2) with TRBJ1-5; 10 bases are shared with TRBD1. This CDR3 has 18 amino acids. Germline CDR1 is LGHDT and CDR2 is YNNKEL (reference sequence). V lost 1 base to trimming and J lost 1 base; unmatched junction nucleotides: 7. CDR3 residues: CASSQAGTGAPSNQPQHF. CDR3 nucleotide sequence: TGTGCCAGCAGCCAAGCCGGGACAGGGGCCCCAAGCAATCAGCCCCAGCATTTT.